This T cell receptor (beta chain) was sequenced in a study of blood T cells in healthy people across ages. Looked up from germline, CDR1 is MNHEY and CDR2 is SMNVEV (reference sequence). V was pared by 2 bases and J by 11 bases, with 24 bases between. The length of the CDR3 is 16 residues. PCR was performed a second time for roughly 7 to 12 cycles using a sample-barcoded 5' primer and a J-beta primer mix. TCRdb called the 5' RACE reads again in MiXCR, with one record for every CDR3 protein. Of some 880,000 distinct CDR3 sequences in the sample, roughly 40% were seen once. This clonotype was sampled from a man aged 18 to 29 in good health. Material for sequencing was blood. The chain employs TRBV27 and TRBJ2-5; TRBD2 is a possible D gene (5 bases). In DNA form, the CDR3 reads TGTGCCAGCAGTTTAATTCCTGTGTCGGGGTACAATGAGCAGTACTTC. It is translated as CASSLIPVSGYNEQYF.